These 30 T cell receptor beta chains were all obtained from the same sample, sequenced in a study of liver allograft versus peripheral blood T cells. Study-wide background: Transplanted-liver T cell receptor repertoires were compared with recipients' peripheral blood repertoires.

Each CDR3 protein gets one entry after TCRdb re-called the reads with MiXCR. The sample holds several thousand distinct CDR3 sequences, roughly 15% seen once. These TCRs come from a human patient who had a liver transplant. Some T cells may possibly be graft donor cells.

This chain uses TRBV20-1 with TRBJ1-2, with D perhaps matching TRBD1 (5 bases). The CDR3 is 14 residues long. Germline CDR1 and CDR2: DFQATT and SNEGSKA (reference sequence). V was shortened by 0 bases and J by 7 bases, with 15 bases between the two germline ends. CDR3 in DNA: TGCAGTGCTAGAGATCGGACGGGAGGGGTTGGCTACACCTTC. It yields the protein CSARDRTGGVGYTF.

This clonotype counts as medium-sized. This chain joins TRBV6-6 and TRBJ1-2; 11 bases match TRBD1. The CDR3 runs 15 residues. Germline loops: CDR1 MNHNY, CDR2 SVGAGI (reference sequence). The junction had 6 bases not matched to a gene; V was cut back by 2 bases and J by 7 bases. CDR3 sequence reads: CASSYKGQGEVGYTF. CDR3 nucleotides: TGTGCCAGCAGTTACAAGGGACAGGGGGAGGTTGGCTACACCTTC.

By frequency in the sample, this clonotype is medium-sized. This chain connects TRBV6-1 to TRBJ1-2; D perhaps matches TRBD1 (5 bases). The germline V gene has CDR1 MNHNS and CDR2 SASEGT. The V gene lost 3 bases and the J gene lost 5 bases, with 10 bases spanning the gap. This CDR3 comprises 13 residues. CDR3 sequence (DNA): TGTGCCAGCAGTGATACGGGGCAATATGGCTACACCTTC. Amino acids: CASSDTGQYGYTF.

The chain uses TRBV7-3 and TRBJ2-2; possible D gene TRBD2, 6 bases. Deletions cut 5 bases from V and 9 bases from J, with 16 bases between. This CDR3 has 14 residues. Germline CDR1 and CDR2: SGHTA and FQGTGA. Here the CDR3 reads CASSPGLQGRELFF. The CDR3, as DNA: TGTGCCAGCAGCCCGGGACTTCAGGGCCGGGAGCTGTTTTTT.

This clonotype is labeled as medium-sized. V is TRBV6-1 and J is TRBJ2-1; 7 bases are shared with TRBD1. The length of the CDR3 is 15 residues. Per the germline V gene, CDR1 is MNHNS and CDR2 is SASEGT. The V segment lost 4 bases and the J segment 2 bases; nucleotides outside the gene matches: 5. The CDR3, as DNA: TGTGCCAGCAGTGCCCTCGGGACAGCCTACAATGAGCAGTTCTTC. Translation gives CASSALGTAYNEQFF.

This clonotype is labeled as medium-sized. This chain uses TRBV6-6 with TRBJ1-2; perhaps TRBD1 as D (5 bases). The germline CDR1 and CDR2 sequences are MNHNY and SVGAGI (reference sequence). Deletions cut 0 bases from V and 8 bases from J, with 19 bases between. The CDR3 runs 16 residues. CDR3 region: CASSYSMRGPSGGYTF. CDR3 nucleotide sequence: TGTGCCAGCAGTTACTCGATGCGGGGCCCCTCAGGAGGCTACACCTTC.

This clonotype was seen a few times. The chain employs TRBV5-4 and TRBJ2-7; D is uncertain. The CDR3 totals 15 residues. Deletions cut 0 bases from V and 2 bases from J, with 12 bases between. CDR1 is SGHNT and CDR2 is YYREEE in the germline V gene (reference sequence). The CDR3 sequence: CASSLGNTATYEQYF. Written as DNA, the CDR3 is TGTGCCAGCAGCTTGGGGAATACCGCCACCTACGAGCAGTACTTC.

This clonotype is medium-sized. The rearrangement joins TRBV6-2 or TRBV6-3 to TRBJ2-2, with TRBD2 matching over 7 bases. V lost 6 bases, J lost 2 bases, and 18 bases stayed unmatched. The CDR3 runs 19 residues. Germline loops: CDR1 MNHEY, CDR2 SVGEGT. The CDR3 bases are TGTGCCAGCAGCTTAACGACAAGGGGCGGGGGTCTTAACACCGGGGAGCTGTTTTTT. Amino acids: CASSLTTRGGGLNTGELFF.

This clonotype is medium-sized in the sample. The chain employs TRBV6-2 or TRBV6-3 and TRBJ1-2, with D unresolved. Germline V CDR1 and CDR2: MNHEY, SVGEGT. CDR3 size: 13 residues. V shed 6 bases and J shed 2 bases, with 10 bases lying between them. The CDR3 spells CASSATRNYGYTF. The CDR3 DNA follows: TGTGCCAGCAGCGCGACCCGCAACTATGGCTACACCTTC.

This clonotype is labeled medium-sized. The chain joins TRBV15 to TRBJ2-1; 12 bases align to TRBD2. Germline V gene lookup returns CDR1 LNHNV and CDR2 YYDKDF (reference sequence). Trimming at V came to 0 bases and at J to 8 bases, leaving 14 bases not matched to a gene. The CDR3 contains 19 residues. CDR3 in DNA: TGTGCCACCAGCAGAGATCCTAATATCCTAGCGGGGGGGCGGGATGAGCAGTTCTTC. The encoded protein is CATSRDPNILAGGRDEQFF.

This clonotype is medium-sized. CDR3 residues: CASSATVNTEAFF. The CDR3 DNA sequence: TGTGCCAGCAGCGCCACGGTGAACACTGAAGCTTTCTTT. The chain joins TRBV13 to TRBJ1-1, with D unclear. Germline-derived CDR1 and CDR2 are PRHDT and FYEKMQ (reference sequence). Between the trimmed V and J ends, which lost 5 bases and 0 bases, there was a span of 7 bases. This CDR3 is 13 amino acids long. Filled out from reference TRBV13 and TRBJ1-1, the complete variable domain reads AAGVIQSPRHLIKEKRETATLKCYPIPRHDTVYWYQQGPGQDPQFLISFYEKMQSDKGSIPDRFSAQQFSDYHSELNMSSLELGDSALYFCASSATVNTEAFFGQGTRLTVV.

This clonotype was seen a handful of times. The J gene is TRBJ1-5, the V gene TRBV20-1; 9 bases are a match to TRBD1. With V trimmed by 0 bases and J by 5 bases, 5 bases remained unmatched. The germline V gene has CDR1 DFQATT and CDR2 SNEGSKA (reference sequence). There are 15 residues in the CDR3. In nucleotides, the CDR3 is TGCAGTGCTAGAGATCTCACAGGGGGCGATCAGCCCCAGCATTTT. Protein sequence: CSARDLTGGDQPQHF.

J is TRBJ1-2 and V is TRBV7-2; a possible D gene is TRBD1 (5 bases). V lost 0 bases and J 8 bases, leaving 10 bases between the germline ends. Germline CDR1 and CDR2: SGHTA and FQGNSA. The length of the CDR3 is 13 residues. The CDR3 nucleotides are TGTGCCAGCAGCTTAGCGCCCCAGGGAGGCTACACCTTC. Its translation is CASSLAPQGGYTF.

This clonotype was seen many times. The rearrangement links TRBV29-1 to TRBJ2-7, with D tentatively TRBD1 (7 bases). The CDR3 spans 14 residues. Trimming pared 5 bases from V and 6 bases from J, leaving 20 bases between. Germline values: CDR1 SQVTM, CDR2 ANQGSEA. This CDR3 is CSVLGGRGVSEQYF. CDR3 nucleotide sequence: TGCAGCGTTTTGGGGGGCAGGGGGGTTTCCGAGCAGTACTTC.

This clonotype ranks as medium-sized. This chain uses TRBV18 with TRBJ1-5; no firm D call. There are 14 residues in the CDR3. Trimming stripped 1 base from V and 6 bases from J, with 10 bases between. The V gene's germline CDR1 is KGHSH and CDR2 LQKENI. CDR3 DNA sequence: TGTGCCAGCTCACCACAGGCGGCGGGTCAGCCCCAGCATTTT. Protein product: CASSPQAAGQPQHF.

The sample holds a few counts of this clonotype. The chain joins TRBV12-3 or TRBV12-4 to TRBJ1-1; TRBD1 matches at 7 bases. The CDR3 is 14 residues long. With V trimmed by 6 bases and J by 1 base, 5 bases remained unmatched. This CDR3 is CASRTQGENTEAFF. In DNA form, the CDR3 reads TGTGCCAGCAGAACCCAGGGGGAGAACACTGAAGCTTTCTTT.

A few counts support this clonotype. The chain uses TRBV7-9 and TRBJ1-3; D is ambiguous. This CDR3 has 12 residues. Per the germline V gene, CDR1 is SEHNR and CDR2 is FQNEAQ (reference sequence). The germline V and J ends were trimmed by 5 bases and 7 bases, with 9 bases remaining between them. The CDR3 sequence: CASSLRENTIYF. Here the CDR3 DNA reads TGTGCCAGCAGCCTCCGGGAGAACACCATATATTTT.

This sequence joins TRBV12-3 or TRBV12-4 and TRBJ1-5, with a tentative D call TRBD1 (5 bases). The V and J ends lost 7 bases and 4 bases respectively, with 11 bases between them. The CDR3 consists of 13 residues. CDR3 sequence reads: CASTWGGNQPQHF. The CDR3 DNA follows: TGTGCCAGCACCTGGGGGGGAAATCAGCCCCAGCATTTT.

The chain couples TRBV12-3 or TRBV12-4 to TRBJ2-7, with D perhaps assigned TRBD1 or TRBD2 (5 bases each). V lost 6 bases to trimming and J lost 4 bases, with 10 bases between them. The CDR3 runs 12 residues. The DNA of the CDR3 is TGTGCCAGCAGGGATGGGGGTTACGAGCAGTACTTC. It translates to CASRDGGYEQYF.

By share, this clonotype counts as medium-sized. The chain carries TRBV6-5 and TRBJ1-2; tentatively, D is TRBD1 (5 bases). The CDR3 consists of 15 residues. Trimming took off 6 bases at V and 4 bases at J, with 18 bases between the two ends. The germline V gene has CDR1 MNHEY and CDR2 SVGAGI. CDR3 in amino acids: CASRPLPRQFYGYTF. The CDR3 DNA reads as TGTGCCAGCAGGCCCTTACCTCGACAGTTCTATGGCTACACCTTC.

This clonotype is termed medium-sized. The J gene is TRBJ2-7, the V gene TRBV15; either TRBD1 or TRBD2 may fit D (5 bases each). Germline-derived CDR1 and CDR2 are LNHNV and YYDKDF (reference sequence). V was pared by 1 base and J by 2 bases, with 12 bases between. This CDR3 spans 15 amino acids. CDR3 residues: CATSRGSGQTYEQYF. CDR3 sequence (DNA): TGTGCCACCAGCAGAGGATCGGGGCAGACCTACGAGCAGTACTTC.

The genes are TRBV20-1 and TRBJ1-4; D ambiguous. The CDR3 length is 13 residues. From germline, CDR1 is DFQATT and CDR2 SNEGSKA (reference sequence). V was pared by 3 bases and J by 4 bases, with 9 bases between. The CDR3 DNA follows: TGCAGTGCTAGTCCGTTCTTTAATGAAAAACTGTTTTTT. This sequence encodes CSASPFFNEKLFF.

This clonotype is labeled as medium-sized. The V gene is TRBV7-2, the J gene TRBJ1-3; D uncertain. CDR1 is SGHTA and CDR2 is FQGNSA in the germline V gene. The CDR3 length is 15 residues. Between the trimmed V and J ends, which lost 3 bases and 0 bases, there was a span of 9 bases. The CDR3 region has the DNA TGTGCCAGCAGCTTCAGGACGTCCTCTGGAAACACCATATATTTT. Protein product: CASSFRTSSGNTIYF.

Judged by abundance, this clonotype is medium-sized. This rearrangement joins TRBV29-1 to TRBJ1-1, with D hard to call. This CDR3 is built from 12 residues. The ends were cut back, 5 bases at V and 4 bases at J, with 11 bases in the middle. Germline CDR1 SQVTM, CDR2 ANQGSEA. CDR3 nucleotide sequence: TGCAGCGTTAGGCGGGGAGCCACTGAAGCTTTCTTT. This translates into CSVRRGATEAFF.

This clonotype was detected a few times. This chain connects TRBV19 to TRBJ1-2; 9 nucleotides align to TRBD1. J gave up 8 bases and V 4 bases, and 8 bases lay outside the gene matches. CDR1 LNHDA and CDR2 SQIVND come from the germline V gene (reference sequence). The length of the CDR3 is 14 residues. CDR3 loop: CASSTPGQGRGYTF. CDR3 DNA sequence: TGTGCCAGTAGTACCCCGGGACAGGGAAGAGGCTACACCTTC. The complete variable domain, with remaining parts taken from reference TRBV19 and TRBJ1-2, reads DGGITQSPKYLFRKEGQNVTLSCEQNLNHDAMYWYRQDPGQGLRLIYYSQIVNDFQKGDIAEGYSVSREKKESFPLTVTSAQKNPTAFYLCASSTPGQGRGYTFGSGTRLTVV.

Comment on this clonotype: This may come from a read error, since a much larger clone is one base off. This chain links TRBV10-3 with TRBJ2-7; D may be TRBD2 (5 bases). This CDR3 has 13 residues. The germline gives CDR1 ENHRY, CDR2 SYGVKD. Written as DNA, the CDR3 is TGTGCCAGCAGTTCACGTCCGGGGTACGAGCAGTACTTC. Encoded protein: CASSSRPGYEQYF.

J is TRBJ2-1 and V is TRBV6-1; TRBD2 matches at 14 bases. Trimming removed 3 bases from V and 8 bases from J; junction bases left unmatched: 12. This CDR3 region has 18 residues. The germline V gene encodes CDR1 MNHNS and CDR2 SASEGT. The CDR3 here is CASSEAQGLAGGRYEQFF. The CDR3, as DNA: TGTGCCAGCAGTGAGGCGCAAGGACTAGCGGGAGGTAGATATGAGCAGTTCTTC.

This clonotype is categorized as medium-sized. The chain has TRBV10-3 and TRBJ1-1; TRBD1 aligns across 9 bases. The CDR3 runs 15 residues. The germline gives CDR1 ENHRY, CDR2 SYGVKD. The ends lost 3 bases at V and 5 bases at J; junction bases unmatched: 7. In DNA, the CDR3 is TGTGCCATCAGTGATTCGACAGGGGGGAGGACTGAAGCTTTCTTT. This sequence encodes CAISDSTGGRTEAFF.

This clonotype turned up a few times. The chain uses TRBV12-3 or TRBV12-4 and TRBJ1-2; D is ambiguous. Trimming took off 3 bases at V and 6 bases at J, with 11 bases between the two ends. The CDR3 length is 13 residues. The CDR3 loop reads CASSFMGYDGYTF. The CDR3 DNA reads TGTGCCAGCAGTTTTATGGGCTATGATGGCTACACCTTC.

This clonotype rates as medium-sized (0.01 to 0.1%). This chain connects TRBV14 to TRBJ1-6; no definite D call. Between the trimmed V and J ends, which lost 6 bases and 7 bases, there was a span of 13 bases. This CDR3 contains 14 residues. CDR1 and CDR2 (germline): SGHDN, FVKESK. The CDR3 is CASSPGLFNSPLHF. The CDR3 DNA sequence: TGTGCCAGCAGTCCCGGACTCTTCAATTCACCCCTCCACTTT.